The clone carrying this T cell receptor beta chain was seen more than once but under ten times. The source of the sample is a study of blood T cells in healthy people across ages. Germline assignment: CDR1 MDHEN and CDR2 SYDVKM. V dropped 6 bases and J dropped 5 bases, with 16 bases sitting between them. This CDR3 is built from 14 residues. Sample-barcoded 5' priming and a J-beta primer mix drove a second PCR of about 6 to 12 cycles. TCRdb re-called the 5' RACE reads through MiXCR, storing one row per CDR3 protein. Here the sample spans hundreds of thousands of distinct CDR3 sequences, 20% to 25% being singletons. The same sample was also used in a study of T cells of mothers and their children. That publication notes: In both related and unrelated pairs, TCR recombination output is shaped similarly by thymic selection.

This sequence was found in a boy younger than 18 in good health. The V and J genes are TRBV28 and TRBJ2-5, with unresolved D. Sequencing was done on a sample of blood. CDR3 residues: CASSGGKTWETQYF. The CDR3 bases are TGTGCCAGCAGCGGTGGGAAGACTTGGGAGACCCAGTACTTC.